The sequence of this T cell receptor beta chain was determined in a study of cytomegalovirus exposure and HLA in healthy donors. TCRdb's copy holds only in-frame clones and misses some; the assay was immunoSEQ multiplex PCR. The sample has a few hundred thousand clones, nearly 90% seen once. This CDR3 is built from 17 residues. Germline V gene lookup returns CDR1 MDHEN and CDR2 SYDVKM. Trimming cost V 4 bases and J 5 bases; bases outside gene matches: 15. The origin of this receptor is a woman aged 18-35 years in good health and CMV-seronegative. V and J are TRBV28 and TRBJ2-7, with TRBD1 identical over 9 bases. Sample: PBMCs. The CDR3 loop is CASSSLTTGGAGNEQYF. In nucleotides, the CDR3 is TGTGCCAGCAGTTCGTTAACCACAGGGGGCGCTGGGAACGAGCAGTACTTC.